This is a list of T cell receptor beta chains from one sample in a study of blood T cell repertoires in COVID-19. Some clones are missing from TCRdb's copy, which holds only in-frame ones; the method was immunoSEQ multiplex PCR. The sample shows 150,000 to 200,000 clones, over 80% of them seen only once. Sample: peripheral blood. All receptors come from a woman older than 75 with COVID-19, enrolled during active disease. CDR3s include the opening cysteine and the closing phenylalanine or tryptophan. The D gene is left open where the match is weak. Clone size is stated in some rows and not others, as once, few, many or a class when expanded.

clone size	V gene	D gene	J gene	CDR3 protein	CDR3 DNA
NA	TRBV5-6	NA	TRBJ1-1	CASSLADSGEAFF	TGTGCCAGCAGCTTGGCAGACTCAGGGGAAGCTTTCTTT
NA	TRBV7-2	TRBD1	TRBJ1-2	CASSLTGTFAYGYTF	TGTGCCAGCAGCTTGACAGGGACTTTCGCCTATGGCTACACCTTC
NA	TRBV5-5	NA	TRBJ2-5	CASSFTRAETQYF	TGTGCCAGCAGCTTTACGAGGGCCGAGACCCAGTACTTC
NA	TRBV19	TRBD1	TRBJ2-7	CASSRTGDYEQYF	TGTGCCAGTAGTCGGACAGGGGACTACGAGCAGTACTTC
NA	TRBV28	TRBD1	TRBJ2-2	CASSSGQDMTGELFF	TGTGCCAGCAGCTCGGGACAGGACATGACCGGGGAGCTGTTTTTT
NA	TRBV11-3	TRBD1	TRBJ2-1	CASSQRQGVNEQFF	TGTGCCAGCAGCCAAAGACAGGGGGTGAATGAGCAGTTCTTC
NA	TRBV5-1	NA	TRBJ1-2	CASSSNRDGYTF	TGCGCCAGCAGCTCTAACAGGGACGGCTACACCTTC
NA	TRBV25-1	NA	TRBJ1-5	CASSESGVLTQPQHF	TGTGCCAGCAGTGAATCAGGGGTCCTCACCCAGCCCCAGCATTTT
NA	TRBV11-2	TRBD1	TRBJ2-5	CASSPQTGDGETQYF	TGTGCCAGCAGCCCACAGACAGGGGACGGGGAGACCCAGTACTTC
NA	TRBV24-1	TRBD1	TRBJ2-1	CATSEAGQGNYNEQFF	TGTGCCACCAGTGAAGCGGGACAGGGCAACTACAATGAGCAGTTCTTC
NA	TRBV7-9	NA	TRBJ1-4	CASSLGGTTNEKLFF	TGTGCCAGCAGCTTAGGCGGAACAACTAATGAAAAACTGTTTTTT
NA	TRBV5-1	TRBD2	TRBJ2-1	CASSISGGANEQFF	TGCGCCAGCAGCATTAGCGGGGGGGCCAATGAGCAGTTCTTC
NA	TRBV4-1	TRBD2	TRBJ2-5	CASSRRGASGGGETQYF	TGCGCCAGCAGCCGTCGGGGGGCTAGCGGGGGTGGGGAGACCCAGTACTTC
NA	TRBV5-1	TRBD2	TRBJ2-3	CASSVSGGRADTQYF	TGCGCCAGCAGCGTTAGCGGGGGTAGGGCAGATACGCAGTATTTT
NA	TRBV27	TRBD1	TRBJ2-7	CASRGTVISYEQYF	TGTGCCAGCAGAGGGACAGTTATCTCCTACGAGCAGTACTTC
NA	TRBV5-1	NA	TRBJ1-1	CASRSGQPDTEAFF	TGCGCCAGCAGGTCTGGACAGCCAGACACTGAAGCTTTCTTT
NA	TRBV7-9	NA	TRBJ1-2	CASSSGLVFHYGYTF	TGTGCCAGCAGTTCAGGGCTAGTGTTTCACTATGGCTACACCTTC
NA	TRBV4-2	NA	TRBJ1-4	CASSHTGGDEKLFF	TGTGCCAGCAGCCATACGGGGGGGGATGAAAAACTGTTTTTT
once	TRBV5-5	TRBD2	TRBJ2-3	CASSPGLADSTDTQYF	TGTGCCAGCAGCCCGGGACTAGCCGACAGCACAGATACGCAGTATTTT
NA	TRBV2	NA	TRBJ1-3	CASSESRAGAGNTIYF	TGTGCCAGCAGTGAAAGTCGGGCCGGGGCTGGAAACACCATATATTTT
NA	TRBV28	TRBD2	TRBJ2-3	CASSFTSGTDTQYF	TGTGCCAGCAGTTTCACTAGCGGCACAGATACGCAGTATTTT
NA	TRBV7-9	NA	TRBJ2-5	CASSLGLQETQYF	TGTGCCAGCAGCCTCGGACTTCAAGAGACCCAGTACTTC
NA	TRBV28	NA	TRBJ1-5	CASSLVSGSRKPQHF	TGTGCCAGCAGTCTCGTCTCAGGGTCCAGGAAGCCCCAGCATTTT
NA	TRBV28	TRBD1	TRBJ2-7	CASSLGQPGAYRDEQYF	TGTGCCAGCAGTTTGGGACAGCCAGGGGCCTACAGGGACGAGCAGTACTTC
NA	TRBV10-3	NA	TRBJ1-5	CASQRVGGDQPQHF	TGTGCCAGCCAGAGGGTGGGTGGGGATCAGCCCCAGCATTTT
NA	TRBV11-2	TRBD2	TRBJ2-7	CASSLTLAGDTYEQYF	TGTGCCAGCAGCTTAACACTAGCGGGGGACACCTACGAGCAGTACTTC
once	TRBV2	NA	TRBJ1-2	CASSGSAGRGGYTF	TGTGCCAGCAGTGGCTCGGCAGGGAGGGGTGGCTACACCTTC
NA	TRBV24-1	TRBD1	TRBJ2-3	CATSEPSPGQGDTQYF	TGTGCCACCAGTGAGCCCAGCCCGGGACAGGGTGATACGCAGTATTTT
NA	TRBV5-1	NA	TRBJ2-5	CASRQVSTQETQYF	TGCGCCAGCAGGCAGGTTTCTACACAAGAGACCCAGTACTTC
few	TRBV14	NA	TRBJ2-7	CASSPKGSTYYEQYF	TGTGCCAGCAGCCCGAAGGGGTCCACCTACTACGAGCAGTACTTC
once	TRBV10-3	TRBD2	TRBJ2-7	CAIRATLADEQYF	TGTGCCATCAGGGCTACACTAGCGGACGAGCAGTACTTC
NA	TRBV6-5	NA	TRBJ2-7	CASSYPSTSEQYF	TGTGCCAGCAGTTACCCATCGACATCCGAGCAGTACTTC
NA	TRBV3-1/TRBV3-2	NA	TRBJ2-7	CASSHSIHEQYF	TGTGCCAGCAGCCACTCTATCCACGAGCAGTACTTC
NA	TRBV2	TRBD2	TRBJ2-7	CASKGLAGGRQYF	TGTGCCAGCAAGGGACTAGCGGGAGGAAGGCAGTACTTC
NA	TRBV5-1	TRBD1	TRBJ2-5	CASSLTGGETQYF	TGCGCCAGCAGCTTGACAGGGGGAGAGACCCAGTACTTC
NA	TRBV7-9	NA	TRBJ1-1	CASSLGDHPNTEAFF	TGTGCCAGCAGCTTAGGCGATCACCCGAACACTGAAGCTTTCTTT
NA	TRBV12-3/TRBV12-4	TRBD1	TRBJ1-1	CASSAGGGTEAFF	TGTGCCAGCAGCGCAGGGGGAGGCACTGAAGCTTTCTTT
once	TRBV6-5	NA	TRBJ1-3	CASTEYSTGNTIYF	TGTGCCAGCACCGAATACAGCACTGGAAACACCATATATTTT
few	TRBV19	NA	TRBJ2-7	CASSSRVGSYEQYF	TGTGCCAGTAGTAGCCGGGTGGGCTCCTACGAGCAGTACTTC
NA	TRBV6-5	NA	TRBJ1-1	CASKSVSTEAFF	TGTGCCAGCAAGTCGGTGAGCACTGAAGCTTTCTTT
NA	TRBV19	NA	TRBJ1-5	CASSMTGGNQPQHF	TGTGCCAGTAGTATGACCGGGGGCAATCAGCCCCAGCATTTT
NA	TRBV5-1	NA	TRBJ2-5	CASSPLGQETQYF	TGCGCCAGCAGCCCCCTAGGCCAAGAGACCCAGTACTTC
NA	TRBV7-3	TRBD1	TRBJ2-7	CASSYLQGPLYEQYF	TGTGCCAGCAGCTACTTACAGGGGCCCCTGTACGAGCAGTACTTC
NA	TRBV12-3/TRBV12-4	TRBD1	TRBJ2-5	CASRNRQGGTQYF	TGTGCCAGCAGGAACCGACAGGGCGGGACCCAGTACTTC
NA	TRBV4-1	NA	TRBJ2-1	CASSQDAHEQFF	TGCGCCAGCAGCCAAGATGCGCATGAGCAGTTCTTC
NA	TRBV28	TRBD1	TRBJ1-2	CASSFRGRVGYTF	TGTGCCAGCAGTTTCAGGGGGCGCGTGGGCTACACCTTC
NA	TRBV7-2	NA	TRBJ1-2	CASSLDLQGGDYTF	TGTGCCAGCAGCTTAGATCTACAGGGAGGGGACTACACCTTC
NA	TRBV4-1	NA	TRBJ1-4	CASSQQGSKNEKLFF	TGCGCCAGCAGCCAACAGGGATCTAAGAATGAAAAACTGTTTTTT
NA	TRBV7-2	TRBD1	TRBJ2-1	CASSLQGAYNEQFF	TGTGCCAGCAGCTTACAGGGGGCCTACAATGAGCAGTTCTTC
NA	TRBV7-9	TRBD1	TRBJ2-5	CASRLSGTGSVETQYF	TGTGCCAGCAGACTATCCGGGACAGGGTCGGTGGAGACCCAGTACTTC
NA	TRBV28	NA	TRBJ2-7	CASTIPHAEQYF	TGTGCCAGCACTATTCCCCATGCCGAGCAGTACTTC
NA	TRBV6-4	TRBD2	TRBJ2-7	CASSPGGSSSYEQYF	TGTGCCAGCAGTCCCGGCGGGAGTAGCTCCTACGAGCAGTACTTC
NA	TRBV11-2	NA	TRBJ2-3	CASSLGASVRTDTQYF	TGTGCCAGCAGCTTAGGAGCTAGCGTTAGGACAGATACGCAGTATTTT
NA	TRBV10-1	TRBD1	TRBJ2-3	CASRKGQGAGDTQYF	TGCGCCAGCAGAAAGGGACAGGGGGCAGGAGATACGCAGTATTTT
NA	TRBV4-1	NA	TRBJ1-2	CASSQAQGYGYTF	TGCGCCAGCAGCCAAGCCCAGGGCTATGGCTACACCTTC